This T cell receptor (beta chain) was documented in a study of monozygotic twins with inflammatory bowel disease. TCRdb reprocessed the 5' RACE reads and reports one entry per CDR3 protein, with no DNA. The sample totals fewer than 550,000 distinct CDR3 sequences. The CDR3 length is 13 residues. Germline CDR1 reads SGHRS; CDR2 reads YFSETQ. The TCR comes from a human donor with ulcerative colitis or Crohn's disease, or a healthy co-twin of an affected twin (not recorded which). The J gene is TRBJ1-1, the V gene TRBV5-1; with no DNA, the TCRdb D assignment of TRBD1 cannot be verified. The sample was blood. CDR3 residues: CASSLEDRAEAFF.